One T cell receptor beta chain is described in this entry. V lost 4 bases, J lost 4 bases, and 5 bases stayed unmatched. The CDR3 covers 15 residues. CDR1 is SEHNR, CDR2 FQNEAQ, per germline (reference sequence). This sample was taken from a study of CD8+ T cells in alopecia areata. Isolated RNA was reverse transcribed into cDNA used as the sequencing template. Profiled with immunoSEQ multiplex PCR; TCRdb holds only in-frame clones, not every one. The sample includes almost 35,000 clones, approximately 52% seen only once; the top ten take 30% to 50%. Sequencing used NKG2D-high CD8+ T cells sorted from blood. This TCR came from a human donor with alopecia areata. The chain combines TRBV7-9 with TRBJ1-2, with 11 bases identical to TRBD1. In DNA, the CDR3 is TGTGCCAGCAGCTATGCGGACAGGGGGCTCTATGGCTACACCTTC. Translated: CASSYADRGLYGYTF.